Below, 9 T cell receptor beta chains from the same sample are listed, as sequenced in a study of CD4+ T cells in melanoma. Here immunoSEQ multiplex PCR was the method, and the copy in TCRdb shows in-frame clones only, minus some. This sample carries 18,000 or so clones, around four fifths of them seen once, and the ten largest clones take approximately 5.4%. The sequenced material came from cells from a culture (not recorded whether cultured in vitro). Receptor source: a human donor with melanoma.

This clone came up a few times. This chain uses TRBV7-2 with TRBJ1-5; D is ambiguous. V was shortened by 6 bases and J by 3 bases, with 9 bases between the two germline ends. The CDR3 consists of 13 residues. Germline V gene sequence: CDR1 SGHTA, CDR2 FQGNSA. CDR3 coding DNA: TGTGCCAGCAGACGTGGTAACAATCAGCCCCAGCATTTT. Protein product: CASRRGNNQPQHF. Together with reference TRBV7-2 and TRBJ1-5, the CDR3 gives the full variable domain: GAGVSQSPSNKVTEKGKDVELRCDPISGHTALYWYRQSLGQGLEFLIYFQGNSAPDKSGLPSDRFSAERTGGSVSTLTIQRTQQEDSAVYLCASRRGNNQPQHFGDGTRLSIL.

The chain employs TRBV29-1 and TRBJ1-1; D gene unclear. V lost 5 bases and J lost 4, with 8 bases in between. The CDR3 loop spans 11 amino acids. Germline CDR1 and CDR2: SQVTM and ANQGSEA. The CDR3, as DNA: TGCAGCGTTCGGGGTCGCACTGAAGCTTTCTTT. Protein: CSVRGRTEAFF.

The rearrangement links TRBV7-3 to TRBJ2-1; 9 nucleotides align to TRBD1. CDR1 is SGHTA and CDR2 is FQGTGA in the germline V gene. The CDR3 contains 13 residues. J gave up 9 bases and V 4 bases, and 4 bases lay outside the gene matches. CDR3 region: CASSSGTGSEQFF. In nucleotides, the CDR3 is TGTGCCAGCAGCTCCGGGACAGGGAGTGAGCAGTTCTTC.

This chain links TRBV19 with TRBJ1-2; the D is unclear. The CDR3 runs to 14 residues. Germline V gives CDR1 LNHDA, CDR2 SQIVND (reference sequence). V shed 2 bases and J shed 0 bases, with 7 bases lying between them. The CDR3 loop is CASSIQIANYGYTF. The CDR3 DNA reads TGTGCCAGTAGTATACAAATAGCTAACTATGGCTACACCTTC.

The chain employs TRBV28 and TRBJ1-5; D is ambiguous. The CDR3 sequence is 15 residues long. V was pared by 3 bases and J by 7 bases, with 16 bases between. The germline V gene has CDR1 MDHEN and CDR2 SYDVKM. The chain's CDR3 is CASSFEGITRQPQHF. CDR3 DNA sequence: TGTGCCAGCAGTTTTGAGGGAATAACGAGGCAGCCCCAGCATTTT.

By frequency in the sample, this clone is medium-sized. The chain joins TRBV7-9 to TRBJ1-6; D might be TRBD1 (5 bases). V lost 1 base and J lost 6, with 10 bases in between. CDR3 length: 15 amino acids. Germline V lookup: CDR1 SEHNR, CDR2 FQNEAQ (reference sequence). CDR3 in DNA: TGTGCCAGCAGCTTAGGGGGCGCCCGTAATTCACCCCTCCACTTT. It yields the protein CASSLGGARNSPLHF.

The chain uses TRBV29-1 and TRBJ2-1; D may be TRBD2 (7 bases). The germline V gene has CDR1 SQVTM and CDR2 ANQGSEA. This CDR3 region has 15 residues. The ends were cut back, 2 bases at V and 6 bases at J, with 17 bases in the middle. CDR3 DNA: TGCAGCGTTGAATTAAGGGGGGGCGCAGGCAATGAGCAGTTCTTC. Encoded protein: CSVELRGGAGNEQFF.

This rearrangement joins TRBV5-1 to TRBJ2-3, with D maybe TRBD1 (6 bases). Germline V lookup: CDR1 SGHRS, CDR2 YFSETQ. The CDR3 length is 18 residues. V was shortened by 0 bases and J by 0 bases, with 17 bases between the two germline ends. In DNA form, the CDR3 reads TGCGCCAGCAGCTTGGCAGCCAGGACAGACCCTAGCACAGATACGCAGTATTTT. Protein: CASSLAARTDPSTDTQYF. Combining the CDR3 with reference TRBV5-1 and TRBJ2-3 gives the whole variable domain KAGVTQTPRYLIKTRGQQVTLSCSPISGHRSVSWYQQTPGQGLQFLFEYFSETQRNKGNFPGRFSGRQFSNSRSEMNVSTLELGDSALYLCASSLAARTDPSTDTQYFGPGTRLTVL.

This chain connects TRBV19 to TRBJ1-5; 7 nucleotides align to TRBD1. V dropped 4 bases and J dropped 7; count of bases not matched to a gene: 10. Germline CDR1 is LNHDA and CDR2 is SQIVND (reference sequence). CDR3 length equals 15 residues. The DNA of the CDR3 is TGTGCCAGTAGTAGACAGGGAGGGGAAGGGCAGCCCCAGCATTTT. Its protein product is CASSRQGGEGQPQHF. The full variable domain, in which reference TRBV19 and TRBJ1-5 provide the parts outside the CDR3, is DGGITQSPKYLFRKEGQNVTLSCEQNLNHDAMYWYRQDPGQGLRLIYYSQIVNDFQKGDIAEGYSVSREKKESFPLTVTSAQKNPTAFYLCASSRQGGEGQPQHFGDGTRLSIL.